What follows describes a single T cell receptor (beta chain). The antigen remains undetermined. Prepared libraries of TCR beta cDNA carried unique molecular identifiers. T cells numbering about 0.9 to 10 million yielded cDNA molecules that totaled roughly 500,000. TCRdb re-analysed the PCR reads in MiXCR, keeping a single row per CDR3 protein. This sample yields about 400,000 distinct CDR3 sequences, of which approximately 38% are seen a single time; under 15% belongs to the top ten. The sample belongs to a study of post-analysis software for immune sequencing data. Unmatched junction bases numbered 6, after V lost 7 bases and J lost 4 bases. From germline, CDR1 is SNHLY and CDR2 FYNNEI. The CDR3 runs to 13 residues. Study results and limitations: Included in a set of several TRBV segments more frequent in patients than controls were TRBV5-6, TRBV5-1 and TRBV20-1. Clustering by F measure revealed strong co-clustering among samples prepared together in one batch.

Specimen: blood. The receptor's source is a girl between 5 and 17 years old with multiple sclerosis. This chain connects TRBV2 to TRBJ1-2, with 7 bases that match TRBD1. The CDR3 DNA reads TGTGCCAGCAAGAGGGGGCTTGTCTATGGCTACACCTTC. Translating gives CASKRGLVYGYTF.